One sample yielded the 28 T cell receptor beta chains listed below, sequenced in a study of shared clonotypes between healthy human individuals. The assay was immunoSEQ multiplex PCR, and TCRdb's table has in-frame clones only and misses some. The data show under 130,000 clones, approximately 70% seen once. Sequencing was performed on memory CD8+ T cells sorted from blood. As to subset: CD45RO+ cells pooled with CCR7-negative TemRA cells. These receptors all stem from a woman aged 25-40 years in good health.

This chain links TRBV19 with TRBJ1-4; D perhaps matches TRBD1 (5 bases). The length of the CDR3 is 14 residues. CDR1 LNHDA and CDR2 SQIVND come from the germline V gene (reference sequence). V shed 6 bases and J shed 8 bases, with 16 bases lying between them. For the CDR3, the DNA is TGTGCCAGTAGCAAACAAGGGGCGGGAGAAAAACTGTTTTTT. It codes for CASSKQGAGEKLFF. Together with reference TRBV19 and TRBJ1-4, the CDR3 gives the full variable domain: DGGITQSPKYLFRKEGQNVTLSCEQNLNHDAMYWYRQDPGQGLRLIYYSQIVNDFQKGDIAEGYSVSREKKESFPLTVTSAQKNPTAFYLCASSKQGAGEKLFFGSGTQLSVL.

In this sample, this clone turned up a few times. The chain uses TRBV5-4 and TRBJ2-5; D is perhaps TRBD1 or TRBD2 (5 bases each). V lost 3 bases and J 1 base, leaving 10 bases between the germline ends. The CDR3 has 14 residues. Looked up from germline, CDR1 is SGHNT and CDR2 is YYREEE (reference sequence). CDR3 residues: CASSSGTIQETQYF. CDR3 DNA sequence: TGTGCCAGCAGCTCGGGGACCATCCAAGAGACCCAGTACTTC.

The chain joins TRBV6-6 to TRBJ2-1; no reliable D call. The CDR3 has 15 residues. Trimming took 1 base from V and 7 from J, leaving 14 bases between them. Per germline, CDR1 MNHNY and CDR2 SVGAGI (reference sequence). The CDR3 reads CASSYWVESLNEQFF. In DNA form, the CDR3 reads TGTGCCAGCAGTTACTGGGTGGAGAGCCTGAATGAGCAGTTCTTC.

The genes are TRBV7-9 and TRBJ1-1; unclear D gene. V was pared by 6 bases and J by 2 bases, with 10 bases between. This CDR3 is 13 amino acids long. Germline V gives CDR1 SEHNR, CDR2 FQNEAQ (reference sequence). The CDR3 nucleotides read TGTGCCAGCAGTCCTAGGCTTAACACTGAAGCTTTCTTT. This codes for CASSPRLNTEAFF.

This clone was detected a few times. This rearrangement joins TRBV6-1 to TRBJ2-1, with D perhaps being TRBD1 or TRBD2 (5 bases each). V lost 4 bases and J 7 bases, leaving 14 bases between the germline ends. The length of the CDR3 is 14 residues. CDR1 is MNHNS, CDR2 SASEGT, per germline. The CDR3 nucleotides are TGTGCCAGCAGTGTGGGGCTTGAGGGAAATGAGCAGTTCTTC. It yields the protein CASSVGLEGNEQFF.

The rearrangement links TRBV25-1 to TRBJ2-3; 7 bases fit TRBD2. CDR1 and CDR2 from the germline V gene are MGHDK and SYGVNS. CDR3 length equals 15 residues. V lost 3 bases and J lost 8; bases outside the gene matches: 11. The CDR3 DNA is TGTGCCAGCAGTGATTTGCGGGAGCTCTCGGGTACGCAGTATTTT. It yields the protein CASSDLRELSGTQYF.

This clone came up a few times. The rearrangement links TRBV2 to TRBJ1-5; D remains unclear. This CDR3 has 12 amino acids. Trimming shortened V by 0 bases and J by 8 bases, and 5 bases separated the two germline ends. Germline CDR1 and CDR2: SNHLY and FYNNEI. The CDR3 DNA reads as TGTGCCAGCAGTGAAGCGATCAAGCCCCAGCATTTT. Residues: CASSEAIKPQHF.

In this sample, this clone turned up a few times. This sequence joins TRBV28 and TRBJ2-5; D not resolved. Near its end, the DNA agrees better with TRBJ2-7, so the J call may be wrong. This CDR3 is built from 13 residues. From germline, CDR1 is MDHEN and CDR2 SYDVKM. The chain's CDR3 is CASSLHSSYEQYF. The CDR3 DNA sequence: TGTGCCAGCAGTTTACACAGCTCCTACGAGCAGTACTTC.

This clone was detected a few times. The gene calls are TRBV28 and TRBJ2-6, with TRBD1 matching 9 bases. The CDR3 loop spans 21 amino acids. In germline, CDR1 is MDHEN, CDR2 SYDVKM. Losses at the gene ends were 5 bases for V and 0 bases for J; bases not matched to a gene: 17. CDR3 coding DNA: TGTGCCAGCAGTCCAAAAGGTACTGGGACAGGGCTTCCCTCTGGGGCCAACGTCCTGACTTTC. It translates to CASSPKGTGTGLPSGANVLTF.

The chain joins TRBV7-8 to TRBJ2-5; the D gene is possibly TRBD2 (5 bases). This CDR3 contains 12 residues. Trimming cost V 8 bases and J 5 bases, with 12 bases left between them. The germline V gene has CDR1 SGHVS and CDR2 FQNEAQ. The CDR3 nucleotides are TGTGCCAGCCACCACGGGGATGAGACCCAGTACTTC. Translation gives CASHHGDETQYF.

The chain uses TRBV7-9 and TRBJ2-7; D possibly corresponds to TRBD2 (5 bases). Germline CDR1 reads SEHNR; CDR2 reads FQNEAQ (reference sequence). The ends were cut back, 7 bases at V and 0 bases at J, with 16 bases in the middle. The CDR3 covers 15 residues. CDR3 region: CASIGKRVGSYEQYF. CDR3 sequence (DNA): TGTGCCAGCATTGGGAAGAGGGTTGGCTCCTACGAGCAGTACTTC.

This clone was detected only a few times. The chain links TRBV20-1 to TRBJ2-1; D is tentatively TRBD1 or TRBD2 (7 bases each). The V gene lost 6 bases and the J gene lost 11 bases, with 14 bases spanning the gap. The germline CDR1 and CDR2 sequences are DFQATT and SNEGSKA (reference sequence). CDR3 size: 11 residues. In nucleotides, the CDR3 is TGCAGTGCCCGCAGGGGGGGAAAGCAGTTCTTC. The encoded protein is CSARRGGKQFF.

This clone has just a few counts. This chain uses TRBV25-1 with TRBJ2-3; D could derive from TRBD1 or TRBD2 (5 bases each). The ends were cut back, 2 bases at V and 1 base at J, with 7 bases in the middle. CDR1 is MGHDK and CDR2 is SYGVNS in the germline V gene. The CDR3 sequence is 14 residues long. CDR3 nucleotides: TGTGCCAGCAGTGAACGAGGGGGCACAGATACGCAGTATTTT. This codes for CASSERGGTDTQYF.

Here the CDR3 DNA reads TGTGCCAGCAGCCAAGGGCCCGGGGATGTCTCCTACGAGCAGTACTTC. Encoded protein: CASSQGPGDVSYEQYF. The chain couples TRBV4-2 to TRBJ2-7, with D possibly being TRBD2 (5 bases). Germline-derived CDR1 and CDR2 are LGHNA and YNFKEQ. Trimming pared 1 base from V and 0 bases from J, leaving 13 bases between. The CDR3 runs 16 residues.

The chain employs TRBV27 and TRBJ2-7; D is unclear. CDR1 and CDR2 from the germline V gene are MNHEY and SMNVEV (reference sequence). Trimming cost V 5 bases and J 7 bases, with 15 bases left between them. The CDR3 covers 13 residues. The CDR3 coding sequence is TGTGCCAGCAGTCAGGAAGGGTTGGGGGAGCAGTACTTC. Residues: CASSQEGLGEQYF.

This chain joins TRBV28 and TRBJ2-1; the match to TRBD2 covers 9 bases. V shed 7 bases and J 8 bases; nucleotides not matched to a gene: 12. This CDR3 is 15 amino acids long. Germline lookup yields CDR1 MDHEN and CDR2 SYDVKM. CDR3 sequence: CASTPTSGAGYEQFF. The DNA of the CDR3 is TGTGCCAGCACCCCGACTAGCGGAGCAGGGTATGAGCAGTTCTTC.

The chain joins TRBV28 to TRBJ2-7, with D possibly matching TRBD1 (6 bases). Germline V CDR1 and CDR2: MDHEN, SYDVKM. The CDR3 loop spans 14 amino acids. V was clipped by 2 bases and J by 4 bases, with 12 bases between them. CDR3 amino acids: CASSLQGSVYEQYF. DNA for the CDR3: TGTGCCAGCAGTTTACAGGGGTCTGTTTACGAGCAGTACTTC.

This clone has more than one count but fewer than ten. The chain joins TRBV11-2 to TRBJ1-2; tentative D call: TRBD1 (5 bases). Germline lookup yields CDR1 SGHAT and CDR2 FQNNGV. Trimming pared 3 bases from V and 4 bases from J, leaving 15 bases between. CDR3 size: 15 residues. The chain's CDR3 is CASSLGGTVFYGYTF. For the CDR3, the DNA is TGTGCCAGCAGCTTGGGAGGGACTGTTTTCTATGGCTACACCTTC.

This clone was seen repeatedly, ten times or more. J is TRBJ2-6 and V is TRBV19, with D possibly TRBD1 on 5 matching bases. CDR3 length equals 16 residues. Germline CDR1 reads LNHDA; CDR2 reads SQIVND (reference sequence). Deletions cut 5 bases from V and 2 bases from J, with 13 bases between. The CDR3 sequence: CASSPLQGTGANVLTF. CDR3 nucleotides: TGTGCCAGTAGTCCTTTGCAGGGAACTGGGGCCAACGTCCTGACTTTC.

The rearrangement uses TRBV15 and TRBJ1-4, with D maybe TRBD1 (6 bases). This CDR3 has 14 residues. The germline V gene encodes CDR1 LNHNV and CDR2 YYDKDF (reference sequence). V shed 8 bases and J shed 5 bases, with 15 bases lying between them. CDR3 sequence (DNA): TGTGCCACCGCCAGGGGTCAGGGCAATGAAAAACTGTTTTTT. Its translation is CATARGQGNEKLFF.

The genes are TRBV27 and TRBJ2-1, with TRBD1 matching over 7 bases. The CDR3 spans 14 residues. The germline V gene encodes CDR1 MNHEY and CDR2 SMNVEV (reference sequence). With 6 bases clipped from V and 8 bases from J, the junction kept 10 bases outside the gene matches. CDR3 bases: TGTGCCAGCAGCCTAAAGACAGGGTGGGATGAGCAGTTCTTC. This gives the protein CASSLKTGWDEQFF.

The chain links TRBV28 to TRBJ2-5, with 9 bases aligning to TRBD2. The J segment lost 6 bases and the V segment lost 5 bases, leaving 13 bases of the junction unmatched. Germline CDR1 reads MDHEN; CDR2 reads SYDVKM. The CDR3 has 16 residues. CDR3 amino acids: CASSPQSSGSGKTQYF. Here the CDR3 DNA reads TGTGCCAGCAGTCCCCAGAGTAGCGGGAGTGGCAAGACCCAGTACTTC.

The rearrangement uses TRBV5-1 and TRBJ1-2; D gene ambiguous. Germline V lookup: CDR1 SGHRS, CDR2 YFSETQ. This CDR3 comprises 14 residues. Trimming removed 2 bases at V and 4 bases at J, with 12 bases between. CDR3 sequence: CASSFSSPGYGYTF. The CDR3 region has the DNA TGCGCCAGCAGCTTTTCAAGCCCAGGCTATGGCTACACCTTC.

This clone is a singleton in its sample. The rearrangement joins TRBV5-4 to TRBJ2-5; 9 bases fit TRBD1. This CDR3 is 14 amino acids long. Germline V gene lookup returns CDR1 SGHNT and CDR2 YYREEE (reference sequence). Trimming cost V 4 bases and J 3 bases; bases outside gene matches: 4. The CDR3 DNA sequence: TGTGCCAGCAGCACTACAGGGGGCAAAGAGACCCAGTACTTC. It is translated as CASSTTGGKETQYF.

The chain joins TRBV2 to TRBJ2-1; 8 positions agree with TRBD2. Germline V gives CDR1 SNHLY, CDR2 FYNNEI. The V gene end was trimmed by 3 bases and the J gene end by 5 bases; junction bases not matched to a gene: 9. The CDR3 has 16 residues. CDR3 nucleotide sequence: TGTGCCAGCAGTGAGGGGGCGGGAGGTTTGGACAATGAGCAGTTCTTC. Protein product: CASSEGAGGLDNEQFF.

The chain has TRBV4-1 and TRBJ2-5; possible D gene TRBD2, 5 bases. The J call may be mistaken, given a closer DNA end match to TRBJ2-7. CDR1 is MGHRA, CDR2 YSYEKL, per germline. The CDR3 covers 14 residues. The CDR3 DNA reads as TGCGCCAGCAGCCAAGTGGGGAGAACCTACGAGCAGTACTTC. Its protein product is CASSQVGRTYEQYF.

This rearrangement joins TRBV5-1 to TRBJ2-3; D tentatively fits TRBD1 or TRBD2 (6 bases each). Deletions cut 4 bases from V and 0 bases from J, with 9 bases between. CDR1 is SGHRS and CDR2 is YFSETQ in the germline V gene. The CDR3 is 14 residues long. The CDR3 is CASSGGRSTDTQYF. The CDR3 bases are TGCGCCAGCAGCGGGGGGCGGAGCACAGATACGCAGTATTTT.

The gene calls are TRBV9 and TRBJ2-2, with unresolved D. CDR3 length equals 13 residues. In germline, CDR1 is SGDLS, CDR2 YYNGEE. The V gene lost 3 bases and the J gene lost 10 bases, with 13 bases spanning the gap. This CDR3 reads CASSGPRSEELFF. The CDR3 DNA sequence: TGTGCCAGCAGCGGCCCACGGTCGGAGGAGCTGTTTTTT. Supplemented by reference TRBV9 and TRBJ2-2, the full variable domain reads DSGVTQTPKHLITATGQRVTLRCSPRSGDLSVYWYQQSLDQGLQFLIQYYNGEERAKGNILERFSAQQFPDLHSELNLSSLELGDSALYFCASSGPRSEELFFGEGSRLTVL.